The entry below gives a single T cell receptor (beta chain) sequence along with its context. Deletions cut 5 bases from V and 4 bases from J, with 5 bases between. Germline loops: CDR1 DFQATT, CDR2 SNEGSKA (reference sequence). CDR3 length equals 10 residues. Only in-frame clones appear in the TCRdb table, and some are missing; sequencing was by immunoSEQ multiplex PCR. Of about 240,000 clones listed, around 88% are singletons. These data come from a study of cytomegalovirus exposure and HLA in healthy donors. The material sequenced was PBMCs. The source of this sequence is a woman aged 25 to 39 in good health and CMV-seropositive. This chain joins TRBV20-1 and TRBJ1-2; no firm D call. CDR3 protein: CSAAGYGYTF. The CDR3 DNA sequence: TGCAGTGCTGCCGGCTATGGCTACACCTTC.